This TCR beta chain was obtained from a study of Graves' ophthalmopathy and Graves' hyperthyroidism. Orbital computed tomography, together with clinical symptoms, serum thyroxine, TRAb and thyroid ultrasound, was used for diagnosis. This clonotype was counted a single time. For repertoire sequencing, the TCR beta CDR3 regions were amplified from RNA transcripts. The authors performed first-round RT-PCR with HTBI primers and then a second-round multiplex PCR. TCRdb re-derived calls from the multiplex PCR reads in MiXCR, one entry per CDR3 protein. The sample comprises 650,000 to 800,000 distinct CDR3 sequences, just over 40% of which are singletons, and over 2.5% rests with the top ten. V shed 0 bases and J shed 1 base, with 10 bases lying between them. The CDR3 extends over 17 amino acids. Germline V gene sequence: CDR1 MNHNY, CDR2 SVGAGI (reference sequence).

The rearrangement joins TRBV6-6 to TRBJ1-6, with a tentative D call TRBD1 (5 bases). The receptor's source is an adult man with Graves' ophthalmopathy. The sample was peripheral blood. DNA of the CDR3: TGTGCCAGCAGTTACTCAGGGACTAGGTCCTATAATTCACCCCTCCACTTT. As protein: CASSYSGTRSYNSPLHF.